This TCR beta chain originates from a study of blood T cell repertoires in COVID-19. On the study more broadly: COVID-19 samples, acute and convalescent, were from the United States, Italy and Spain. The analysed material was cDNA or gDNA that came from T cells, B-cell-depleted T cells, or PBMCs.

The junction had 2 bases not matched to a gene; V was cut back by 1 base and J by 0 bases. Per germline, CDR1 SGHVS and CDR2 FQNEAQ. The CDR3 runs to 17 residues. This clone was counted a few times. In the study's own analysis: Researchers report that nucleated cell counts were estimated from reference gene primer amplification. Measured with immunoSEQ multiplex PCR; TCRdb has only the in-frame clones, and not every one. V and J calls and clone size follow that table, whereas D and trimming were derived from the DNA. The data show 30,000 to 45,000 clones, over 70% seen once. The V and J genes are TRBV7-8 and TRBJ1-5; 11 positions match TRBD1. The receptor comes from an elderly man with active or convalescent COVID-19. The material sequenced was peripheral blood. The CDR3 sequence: CASSLVDRGLSNQPQHF. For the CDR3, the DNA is TGTGCCAGCAGCTTAGTGGACAGGGGGCTTAGCAATCAGCCCCAGCATTTT.